The 4 T cell receptor beta chains in this list originate from one sample, sequenced in a study of blood T cell repertoires in COVID-19. TCRdb keeps only in-frame clones here, not all; method: immunoSEQ multiplex PCR. This table has tens of thousands of clones, around 83% appearing once. The sample was peripheral blood. Source of these receptors: a man aged 80 or over with acute or convalescent COVID-19.

This rearrangement joins TRBV6-6 to TRBJ1-2, with D perhaps matching TRBD1 (6 bases). V lost 7 bases, J lost 1 base, and 19 bases lay in between. This CDR3 region has 16 residues. Germline V gene data show CDR1 as MNHNY and CDR2 as SVGAGI (reference sequence). CDR3 DNA sequence: TGTGCCAGCACCACTACGGGAACAGGGCTTAACTATGGCTACACCTTC. It yields the protein CASTTTGTGLNYGYTF.

This chain connects TRBV2 to TRBJ1-5; D is ambiguous. The CDR3 runs 13 residues. CDR1 and CDR2 from the germline V gene are SNHLY and FYNNEI. V lost 8 bases and J lost 0, with 8 bases in between. The DNA of the CDR3 is TGTGCCAGCTTTCGAGATAGCAATCAGCCCCAGCATTTT. This gives the protein CASFRDSNQPQHF.

The chain is built from TRBV2 and TRBJ2-5, with a possible D match to TRBD1 (5 bases). CDR1 SNHLY and CDR2 FYNNEI come from the germline V gene. This CDR3 contains 16 residues. The V gene lost 6 bases and the J gene lost 0 bases, with 17 bases spanning the gap. In DNA form, the CDR3 reads TGTGCCAGCAGGCTCGGAATTGGACAATACCAAGAGACCCAGTACTTC. This sequence encodes CASRLGIGQYQETQYF.

V and J are TRBV21-1 and TRBJ1-4. TRBV21-1 is a recognized pseudogene. The CDR3 is 15 residues long. CDR3 amino acids: CASSPRGGVNEKLFF. In DNA, the CDR3 is TGTGCCAGCAGCCCAAGAGGAGGGGTGAATGAAAAACTGTTTTTT.